The sequence of this TCR beta chain was determined in a study of shared clonotypes between healthy human individuals. The repertoire was sequenced with immunoSEQ multiplex PCR; TCRdb's copy has only in-frame clones and lacks some. This sample has 550,000 to 600,000 clones; roughly 79% occur once, and the top ten carry approximately 12%. In regard to this clone: The same CDR3 also results from other DNA sequences found in this sample.

CDR3 length: 15 amino acids. Germline values: CDR1 MDHEN, CDR2 SYDVKM. After removal of 4 bases from V and 3 bases from J, the junction contained 2 bases not matched to a gene. The chain employs TRBV28 and TRBJ2-7, with 14 bases identical to TRBD2. Sequencing was carried out using PBMCs. The source of this sequence is a woman aged 40 to 55 in good health. Some clones in this sample may be carry-over from other donors' samples. The CDR3 DNA follows: TGTGCCAGCAGTTCGGGGACTAGCGGGAGCTACGAGCAGTACTTC. As protein: CASSSGTSGSYEQYF.